The clone carrying this T cell receptor (beta chain) was counted between two and nine times. Amplified regions were TCR beta CDR3 sequences from RNA transcripts. The HTBI primer set served for first-round RT-PCR of the TCR CDR3. TCRdb re-called the multiplex PCR reads with MiXCR, one entry per CDR3 protein. The sample includes hundreds of thousands of distinct CDR3 sequences, roughly 15% of them seen just once. This sample stems from a study of T cells in Graves' hyperthyroidism and ophthalmopathy. CDR3 size: 14 residues. Between the trimmed V and J ends, which lost 6 bases and 0 bases, there was a span of 11 bases. Diagnosis relied on clinical symptoms, serum thyroxine and TRAb, thyroid ultrasound and orbital computed tomography.

This chain links TRBV12-3 or TRBV12-4 with TRBJ1-1, with TRBD1 as a possible D gene (5 bases). Sequencing was performed on blood. This TCR derives from a middle-aged woman with Graves' ophthalmopathy. The DNA for the CDR3 is TGTGCCAGCAGCCGGGGGATCATGAACACTGAAGCTTTCTTT. It specifies CASSRGIMNTEAFF.